The entry that follows covers one T cell receptor (beta chain) sequence. This sample is drawn from a study of blood T cell repertoires in COVID-19. In the study overall: Samples representing acute and convalescent COVID-19 were sourced from the United States, Italy and Spain. T cells, B-cell-depleted T cells, or PBMCs provided the cDNA or gDNA that served as material.

CDR3 length equals 15 residues. Trimming stripped 2 bases from V and 0 bases from J, with 11 bases between. Germline V lookup: CDR1 LNHDA, CDR2 SQIVND (reference sequence). Per the authors' pipeline: For nucleated cells, counts were estimated from reference gene primer amplification. Data came from immunoSEQ multiplex PCR; TCRdb stores just in-frame clones and leaves some out. V, J and clone size derive from that table, while D and trimming were established from the DNA sequence. This table has some 150,000 clones, around four fifths appearing once. The sequence came from a human donor in a cohort sampled during active COVID-19. Sequenced input: peripheral blood. The chain couples TRBV19 to TRBJ2-7, with D tentatively TRBD1 (5 bases). The CDR3 DNA reads TGTGCCAGTAGTATAAGACAGCTGAGCTCCTACGAGCAGTACTTC. Its translation is CASSIRQLSSYEQYF.